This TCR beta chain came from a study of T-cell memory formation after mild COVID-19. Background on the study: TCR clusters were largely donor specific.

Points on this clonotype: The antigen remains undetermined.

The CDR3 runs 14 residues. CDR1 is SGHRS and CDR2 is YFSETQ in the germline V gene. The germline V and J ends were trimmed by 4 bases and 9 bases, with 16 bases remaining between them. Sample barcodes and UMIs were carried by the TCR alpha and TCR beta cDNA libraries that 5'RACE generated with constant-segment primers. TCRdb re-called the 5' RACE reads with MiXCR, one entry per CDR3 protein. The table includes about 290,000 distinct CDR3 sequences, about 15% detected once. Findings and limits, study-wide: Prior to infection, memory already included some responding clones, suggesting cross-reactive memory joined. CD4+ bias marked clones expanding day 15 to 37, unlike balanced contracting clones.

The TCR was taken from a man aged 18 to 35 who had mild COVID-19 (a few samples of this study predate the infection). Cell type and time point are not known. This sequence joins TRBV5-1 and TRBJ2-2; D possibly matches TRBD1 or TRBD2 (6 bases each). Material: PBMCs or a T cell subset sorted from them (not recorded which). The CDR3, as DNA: TGCGCCAGCAGCCCGCGAGGGGGGAATAGGGAGCTGTTTTTT. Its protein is CASSPRGGNRELFF.